This T cell receptor beta chain was recorded in a study of T cells after yellow fever vaccination (dated by TCRdb to the late 2010s). Background on the whole study: Libraries from fractions with low cell numbers were prepared with the SMART-Seq v4 Ultra Low Input RNA kit. To track T-cell clones before and after primary and booster YFV17D yellow fever vaccination, bulk TCR alpha and beta repertoires were sequenced longitudinally. Blood samples were taken at several timepoints before and after primary and secondary immunization, and bulk PBMC replicates and cell subsets were isolated. Two healthy male donors made up the cohort, one aged 18 to 29 years and the other aged 30 to 39 years. Paper-wide results and their limitations: The secondary T-cell response was weaker than the primary response but faster, peaking on day 5 instead of day 15. A small fraction of clonotypes appeared in both the CD4 and CD8 compartments, likely as a result of convergent recombination. Computational filtering was required because FACS-sorted repertoires could contain abundant contaminating clonotypes from the bulk population. Most clones expanded after primary vaccination (around 96% of CD4 and approximately 90% of CD8) were re-detected after the booster, suggesting that broad memory maintenance occurred. The study included only two donors, which limits how far the findings can be generalized.

The sequencer listed for this sample is Illumina NovaSeq 6000. TCR cDNA was made using 5'RACE template switching, a step that added a universal primer site and unique molecular identifiers. Priming for cDNA synthesis came from both the TCR alpha and TCR beta constant segments. Libraries were amplified in two PCR steps, with sample barcodes and sequencing adapters added in the second step. Sequencing of libraries was done on Illumina HiSeq 2500 (2x100 bp) or NovaSeq (2x150 bp). In the source study's methods: MIGEC was used to demultiplex reads and collapse the reads into UMI consensus sequences, and MiXCR was used for V(D)J alignment. Vaccine-responding clonotypes were identified with edgeR using replicate PBMC samples, with FDR below 0.01 and a log2 fold change above 5 up to day 15 being required. Each bulk clonotype was labeled CD4 or CD8 based on which sequenced repertoire, CD4 or CD8, contained the clonotype at higher abundance. TCRdb's own reprocessing of the public reads used fastp at Q25 and MiXCR and kept productive beta chains. When rows share a CDR3 protein, they turn into one entry using the most common DNA and genes. The V and J calls here are based on TCRdb, not the publication. The sample table lists 250,000 to 350,000 distinct CDR3 sequences, around 4.5% of them with a count of one. The top ten clonotypes cover roughly a fifth of the sample.

In light of the paper, this sample's treatment or condition label describes: live attenuated yellow fever vaccine strain. At every blood-draw timepoint, two biological replicates of bulk PBMCs were collected. A standard Ficoll-Paque protocol was used to isolate PBMCs from peripheral blood. RNA was extracted with TriZol from bulk PBMCs, CD4 and CD8 fractions, and dextramer-positive and dextramer-negative fractions. Based on the germline V gene, the CDR1 and CDR2 sequences are SQVTM and ANQGSEA. Trimming removed 7 bases from V and 8 bases from J, leaving 17 bases between the germline ends. From the cysteine up to the phenylalanine, the CDR3 has a length of 12 residues. The kept DNA is CDR3 alone, 36 bases in frame from the first base. Concerning this clonotype itself: Its antigen is still unknown. Base qualities are not recorded, but no much larger clone differs from it by a single base.

This clonotype was sampled from a man between 18 and 35 years old who received the YFV17D yellow fever vaccine. Recombination joined TRBV29-1 with TRBJ1-2, with TRBD1 tentatively as D gene (6 bases match). The specimen was PBMCs, collected 15 days after the yellow fever booster vaccination. The CDR3 has the sequence CSAPNQGYGYTF. At the DNA level, the sequence is TGCAGCGCCCCGAACCAGGGGTACGGCTACACCTTC. Reference TRBV29-1 and TRBJ1-2 genes cover what lies past the CDR3, so the full variable domain is SAVISQKPSRDICQRGTSLTIQCQVDSQVTMMFWYRQQPGQSLTLIATANQGSEATYESGFVIDKFPISRPNLTFSTLTVSNMSPEDSSIYLCSAPNQGYGYTFGSGTRLTVV.